Following are 4 T cell receptor beta chains from one sample sequenced in a study of metastatic and nonmetastatic thyroid tumors. TCRdb ran MiXCR on the PCR reads. The sample lists tens of thousands of clones, less than 4.5% occurring once. None of the patients had undergone any treatment ahead of thyroid surgery. The material sequenced was blood. These receptors originate from a female donor with papillary thyroid cancer or a benign thyroid nodule (not recorded which). Some clones in this sample may be carry-over from other donors' samples.

This clone was recorded a few times. The J gene is TRBJ2-2, the V gene TRBV6-1, with 12 bases lining up with TRBD2. The CDR3 is made up of 14 amino acids. CDR1 and CDR2 (germline): MNHNS, SASEGT. The V segment lost 8 bases and the J segment 4 bases; nucleotides outside the gene matches: 2. For the CDR3, the DNA is TGTGCCAGCGGACTAGCGGGACGCACCGGGGAGCTGTTTTTT. Its protein is CASGLAGRTGELFF.

This clone was counted a few times. The rearrangement joins TRBV12-3 or TRBV12-4 to TRBJ2-2; D unresolved. The CDR3 loop spans 12 amino acids. V lost 7 bases and J lost 6, with 9 bases in between. This CDR3 is CASITMSGELFF. CDR3 nucleotide sequence: TGTGCCAGCATAACTATGTCCGGGGAGCTGTTTTTT.

There are many counts of this clone. The chain recombines TRBV10-1 with TRBJ2-3; TRBD1 matches 8 bases. The germline gives CDR1 WNHNN, CDR2 SYGVQD (reference sequence). With V trimmed by 1 base and J by 8 bases, 8 bases remained unmatched. The CDR3 is 15 amino acids. The CDR3 DNA reads as TGCGCCAGCAGTGAGTTCGTCAGGGGGCTTGTTACGCAGTATTTT. Residues: CASSEFVRGLVTQYF.

As to this clone: This clone may be a read error of a much larger clone one base away. Other DNA sequences in this specimen translate into the identical CDR3. V usage is TRBV5-4 and J usage is TRBJ2-7, with D maybe TRBD1 (6 bases). This CDR3 region has 13 residues. The ends were cut back, 4 bases at V and 3 bases at J, with 11 bases in the middle. CDR1 is SGHNT and CDR2 is YYREEE in the germline V gene (reference sequence). CDR3 sequence (DNA): TGTGCCAGCAGCAGGGACACGGACTACGAGCAGTACTTC. Translated, it gives CASSRDTDYEQYF.